These 20 T cell receptor beta chains were all obtained from the same sample, sequenced in a study of blood T cell repertoires in COVID-19. Profiling relied on immunoSEQ multiplex PCR, and the TCRdb table lists in-frame clones only, not all of them. In the table there are around 300,000 clones, around 89% of which are singletons. Sequenced material: peripheral blood. Every receptor here comes from a woman aged 40 to 50 with COVID-19, enrolled during active disease.

In DNA form, the CDR3 reads TGTGCCAGCAGCTTAAAAGGGTTCGGAGGGACTAGCGGCTTCACAGATACGCAGTATTTT. Translation: CASSLKGFGGTSGFTDTQYF. This sequence joins TRBV7-3 and TRBJ2-3; 11 nucleotides match TRBD2. V shed 1 base, J shed 2 bases, and the junction held 14 bases outside the gene matches. The CDR3 length is 20 residues. Germline V gives CDR1 SGHTA, CDR2 FQGTGA.

The chain joins TRBV4-3 to TRBJ1-1; unclear D gene. Germline V gene sequence: CDR1 LGHNA, CDR2 YSLEER. The CDR3 has 14 residues. The V end lost 4 bases, the J end lost 1 base, and 10 bases lay between the germline ends. CDR3 DNA sequence: TGCGCCAGCAGCCCGCAGCGGGAGAACACTGAAGCTTTCTTT. Residues: CASSPQRENTEAFF.

The V and J genes are TRBV27 and TRBJ2-3; D uncertain. V was clipped by 3 bases and J by 2 bases, with 12 bases between them. Germline V gene sequence: CDR1 MNHEY, CDR2 SMNVEV (reference sequence). The CDR3 runs to 15 residues. This chain's CDR3 is CASSFYGSYTDTQYF. The CDR3, as DNA: TGTGCCAGCAGTTTTTACGGGTCATACACAGATACGCAGTATTTT.

V usage is TRBV5-4 and J usage is TRBJ1-1; tentative D call: TRBD1 (6 bases). V dropped 4 bases and J dropped 3 bases, with 16 bases sitting between them. The CDR3 sequence is 15 residues long. Germline CDR1 SGHNT, CDR2 YYREEE (reference sequence). In nucleotides, the CDR3 is TGTGCCAGCAGCCAAGGACAGATCCGTGACACTGAAGCTTTCTTT. This encodes CASSQGQIRDTEAFF.

The rearrangement uses TRBV3-1 (or the pseudogene TRBV3-2) and TRBJ1-4, with D tentatively TRBD1 (6 bases). CDR1 is LGHDT and CDR2 is YNNKEL in the germline V gene (reference sequence). Trimming stripped 4 bases from V and 8 bases from J, with 14 bases between. This CDR3 spans 14 amino acids. CDR3 residues: CASSRTGLGEKLFF. CDR3 DNA: TGTGCCAGCAGCCGAACAGGGTTAGGCGAAAAACTGTTTTTT.

This clone came up once. This chain connects TRBV19 to TRBJ2-2; 8 bases line up with TRBD2. This CDR3 has 15 amino acids. Germline loops: CDR1 LNHDA, CDR2 SQIVND (reference sequence). Trimming took 5 bases from V and 1 from J; bases not matched to a gene: 3. CDR3 in DNA: TGTGCCAGTAGTCAGGCGGGGGGGAACACCGGGGAGCTGTTTTTT. This sequence encodes CASSQAGGNTGELFF.

The gene calls are TRBV5-1 and TRBJ1-6, with D possibly being TRBD1 (5 bases). This CDR3 comprises 17 residues. V lost 0 bases and J lost 4, with 14 bases in between. Germline V gene sequence: CDR1 SGHRS, CDR2 YFSETQ. Here the CDR3 reads CASSLDMERGYNSPLHF. CDR3 sequence (DNA): TGCGCCAGCAGCTTGGATATGGAACGGGGGTATAATTCACCCCTCCACTTT. Supplemented by reference TRBV5-1 and TRBJ1-6, the full variable domain reads KAGVTQTPRYLIKTRGQQVTLSCSPISGHRSVSWYQQTPGQGLQFLFEYFSETQRNKGNFPGRFSGRQFSNSRSEMNVSTLELGDSALYLCASSLDMERGYNSPLHFGNGTRLTVT.

The chain recombines TRBV5-4 with TRBJ2-7; TRBD1 matches 9 bases. The CDR3 totals 14 residues. Germline assignment: CDR1 SGHNT and CDR2 YYREEE (reference sequence). Trimming took 4 bases from V and 4 from J; bases not matched to a gene: 6. CDR3 loop: CASSIGQGFYEQYF. The CDR3 DNA reads TGTGCCAGCAGCATAGGACAGGGGTTTTACGAGCAGTACTTC.

The rearrangement joins TRBV7-2 to TRBJ1-6, with TRBD1 matching 9 bases. CDR1 SGHTA and CDR2 FQGNSA come from the germline V gene. This CDR3 has 17 amino acids. V lost 5 bases and J lost 5; bases outside the gene matches: 10. The chain's CDR3 is CASSTRTGTGNNSPLHF. The DNA of the CDR3 is TGTGCCAGCAGCACTAGGACGGGGACAGGGAATAATTCACCCCTCCACTTT.

The chain combines TRBV24-1 with TRBJ2-3; 8 bases map to TRBD2. The germline V gene encodes CDR1 KGHDR and CDR2 SFDVKD. The CDR3 has 16 residues. Unmatched junction bases numbered 6, after V lost 4 bases and J lost 1 base. CDR3 in amino acids: CATSDPGLAGTDTQYF. DNA for the CDR3: TGTGCCACCAGTGACCCCGGACTAGCCGGCACAGATACGCAGTATTTT.

The genes are TRBV15 and TRBJ2-1, with TRBD2 as a possible D gene (6 bases). This CDR3 has 16 amino acids. In germline, CDR1 is LNHNV, CDR2 YYDKDF (reference sequence). Trimming cost V 0 bases and J 4 bases, with 13 bases left between them. CDR3 residues: CATSRDIREEYNEQFF. The CDR3 coding sequence is TGTGCCACCAGCAGAGATATCAGGGAGGAGTACAATGAGCAGTTCTTC. Full variable domain (missing parts from reference TRBV15 and TRBJ2-1): DAMVIQNPRYQVTQFGKPVTLSCSQTLNHNVMYWYQQKSSQAPKLLFHYYDKDFNNEADTPDNFQSRRPNTSFCFLDIRSPGLGDTAMYLCATSRDIREEYNEQFFGPGTRLTVL.

J is TRBJ1-1 and V is TRBV5-1, with D possibly TRBD1 on 6 matching bases. This CDR3 is 14 amino acids long. The germline V and J ends were trimmed by 2 bases and 2 bases, with 10 bases remaining between them. CDR1 SGHRS and CDR2 YFSETQ come from the germline V gene. CDR3 sequence: CASSLWTANTEAFF. Written as DNA, the CDR3 is TGCGCCAGCAGCTTATGGACAGCTAACACTGAAGCTTTCTTT.

The rearrangement uses TRBV28 and TRBJ1-6, with D unresolved. Germline CDR1 is MDHEN and CDR2 is SYDVKM. The CDR3 is 19 amino acids. Trimming cost V 2 bases and J 0 bases, with 17 bases left between them. The CDR3 here is CASSLDGADGSSYNSPLHF. In nucleotides, the CDR3 is TGTGCCAGCAGTTTAGACGGCGCTGACGGGAGCTCCTATAATTCACCCCTCCACTTT.

This clone was recorded only once. The chain couples TRBV27 to TRBJ1-2, with a tentative D call TRBD1 (6 bases). CDR3 length: 15 residues. Trimming cost V 2 bases and J 5 bases, with 15 bases left between them. CDR1 and CDR2 (germline): MNHEY, SMNVEV (reference sequence). CDR3 sequence: CASSLKGNTGYGYTF. The CDR3 bases are TGTGCCAGCAGTTTAAAAGGGAACACAGGGTATGGCTACACCTTC.

This clone showed up just once. V and J are TRBV30 and TRBJ2-7; 7 bases align to TRBD2. Trimming removed 5 bases from V and 6 bases from J; junction bases left unmatched: 1. From germline, CDR1 is GTSNPN and CDR2 SVGIG (reference sequence). This CDR3 is 10 amino acids long. As DNA, the CDR3 is TGTGCCTGGGGACTAGGCGAGCAGTACTTC. Its translation is CAWGLGEQYF.

The genes are TRBV6-5 and TRBJ1-2, with 9 nucleotides matching TRBD1. The germline V gene has CDR1 MNHEY and CDR2 SVGAGI. V lost 5 bases, J lost 4 bases, and 5 bases stayed unmatched. The CDR3 length is 14 residues. The CDR3 nucleotides read TGTGCCAGCAGTATACAGGGGGCTGGCTATGGCTACACCTTC. This encodes CASSIQGAGYGYTF.

This clone was detected a few times. This chain uses TRBV18 with TRBJ1-1; 8 bases are shared with TRBD1. Trimming at V came to 4 bases and at J to 1 base, leaving 2 bases not matched to a gene. The germline gives CDR1 KGHSH, CDR2 LQKENI. The CDR3 has 14 amino acids. The CDR3 reads CASSLGQANTEAFF. The CDR3 DNA reads as TGTGCCAGCTCACTGGGACAGGCGAACACTGAAGCTTTCTTT.

The V and J genes are TRBV5-6 and TRBJ2-3; 8 bases line up with TRBD2. The junction had 7 bases not matched to a gene; V was cut back by 1 base and J by 0 bases. Germline V gene sequence: CDR1 SGHDT, CDR2 YYEEEE. The CDR3 sequence is 17 residues long. The CDR3 sequence: CASSLWLAGLSTDTQYF. The CDR3 DNA reads TGTGCCAGCAGCTTGTGGCTAGCGGGCCTTAGCACAGATACGCAGTATTTT.

The rearrangement links TRBV5-1 to TRBJ1-2; 7 bases agree with TRBD1. Losses at the gene ends were 3 bases for V and 8 bases for J; bases not matched to a gene: 7. Germline CDR1 is SGHRS and CDR2 is YFSETQ. The CDR3 loop spans 13 amino acids. The CDR3: CASSSDRTQGYTF. In nucleotides, the CDR3 is TGCGCCAGCAGCTCGGACAGGACCCAGGGCTACACCTTC.

The chain is built from TRBV28 and TRBJ1-4; the match to TRBD1 covers 10 bases. The V segment lost 6 bases and the J segment 8 bases; nucleotides outside the gene matches: 6. Germline loops: CDR1 MDHEN, CDR2 SYDVKM. The length of the CDR3 is 14 residues. The CDR3 coding sequence is TGTGCCAGCAGGCGGGACAGGGGTTGGGAAAAACTGTTTTTT. Translated, it gives CASRRDRGWEKLFF.